The 20 T cell receptor beta chains in this list originate from one sample, sequenced in a study of OX40 agonist ivuxolimab in advanced cancers. Here immunoSEQ multiplex PCR was the method, and the copy in TCRdb shows in-frame clones only, minus some. The sample carries under 20,000 clones, approximately 85% recorded once. The sample in question was CD4+ or CD8+ T cells sorted from blood, obtained in a trial of the OX40 agonist ivuxolimab. The receptors originated from an adult with an advanced solid tumor such as melanoma, head and neck, liver or kidney cancer.

The chain has TRBV5-1 and TRBJ2-7, with 12 bases that match TRBD1. This CDR3 has 15 amino acids. Germline V lookup: CDR1 SGHRS, CDR2 YFSETQ. V lost 0 bases, J lost 9 bases, and 7 bases stayed unmatched. CDR3 coding DNA: TGCGCCAGCAGCTTGGCAGGGACAGGGGGCGGTGGGCAGTACTTC. Its protein product is CASSLAGTGGGGQYF.

V and J are TRBV18 and TRBJ1-2; 9 nucleotides align to TRBD1. Germline values: CDR1 KGHSH, CDR2 LQKENI. The CDR3 consists of 17 residues. Trimming removed 3 bases from V and 8 bases from J; junction bases left unmatched: 16. The CDR3 DNA follows: TGTGCCAGCTCACCCAGCCCCCGGGACAGGGCCCAGTCCGGCTACACCTTC. This translates into CASSPSPRDRAQSGYTF.

This chain joins TRBV2 and TRBJ2-1; 12 bases line up with TRBD2. CDR1 is SNHLY, CDR2 FYNNEI, per germline. The V segment lost 6 bases and the J segment 8 bases; nucleotides outside the gene matches: 8. The CDR3 totals 15 residues. CDR3 sequence reads: CASSGLAGRSDEQFF. CDR3 in DNA: TGTGCCAGCAGCGGACTAGCGGGAAGAAGTGATGAGCAGTTCTTC. The entire variable domain, with the rest obtained from reference TRBV2 and TRBJ2-1, is as follows: EPEVTQTPSHQVTQMGQEVILRCVPISNHLYFYWYRQILGQKVEFLVSFYNNEISEKSEIFDDQFSVERPDGSNFTLKIRSTKLEDSAMYFCASSGLAGRSDEQFFGPGTRLTVL.

This clone has a single count. This chain joins TRBV9 and TRBJ2-5; 13 bases agree with TRBD2. V lost 7 bases, J lost 4 bases, and 7 bases stayed unmatched. CDR3 size: 15 residues. The germline V gene encodes CDR1 SGDLS and CDR2 YYNGEE. CDR3 amino acids: CASAPGLAGLETQYF. The CDR3 DNA reads as TGTGCCAGCGCTCCGGGACTAGCGGGGCTAGAGACCCAGTACTTC.

V usage is TRBV27 and J usage is TRBJ2-7; possibly TRBD2 for D (6 bases). The CDR3 has 15 residues. Germline V CDR1 and CDR2: MNHEY, SMNVEV (reference sequence). V shed 6 bases and J shed 3 bases, with 18 bases lying between them. The CDR3 sequence is CASRGGAGEIYEQYF. The CDR3 DNA reads as TGTGCCAGCAGGGGCGGGGCCGGGGAGATCTACGAGCAGTACTTC.

This chain joins TRBV4-1 and TRBJ2-1; possibly TRBD1 for D (6 bases). Looked up from germline, CDR1 is MGHRA and CDR2 is YSYEKL. This CDR3 contains 15 residues. Trimming cost V 1 base and J 5 bases, with 12 bases left between them. In DNA form, the CDR3 reads TGCGCCAGCAGCCAAGGAAGCTGGACAGACAATGAGCAGTTCTTC. Amino acid sequence: CASSQGSWTDNEQFF.

This rearrangement joins TRBV18 to TRBJ1-5; 9 positions agree with TRBD1. CDR3 size: 15 residues. Per germline, CDR1 KGHSH and CDR2 LQKENI. The trim removed 4 bases at V and 7 bases at J, leaving 8 bases unmatched. The CDR3 loop is CASSRSTGGNQPQHF. The CDR3 bases are TGTGCCAGCTCACGGTCGACAGGGGGAAACCAGCCCCAGCATTTT.

This chain links TRBV4-1 with TRBJ2-3, with TRBD1 matching 9 bases. The germline CDR1 and CDR2 sequences are MGHRA and YSYEKL. The CDR3 consists of 15 residues. The V gene end was trimmed by 1 base and the J gene end by 4 bases; junction bases not matched to a gene: 3. The CDR3 loop reads CASSQGTGVADTQYF. The CDR3 DNA reads as TGCGCCAGCAGCCAAGGGACAGGGGTGGCAGATACGCAGTATTTT.

The chain uses TRBV5-6 and TRBJ2-1; TRBD2 matches 14 bases. Germline CDR1 reads SGHDT; CDR2 reads YYEEEE. The CDR3 has 17 residues. The junction had 4 bases not matched to a gene; V was cut back by 3 bases and J by 2 bases. Written as DNA, the CDR3 is TGTGCCAGCAGCTGGGGGACTAGCGGGGGCGCCTACAATGAGCAGTTCTTC. It translates to CASSWGTSGGAYNEQFF.

The chain joins TRBV2 to TRBJ1-1; a possible D gene is TRBD1 (6 bases). This CDR3 spans 17 amino acids. Germline CDR1 and CDR2: SNHLY and FYNNEI. Trimming removed 1 base at V and 0 bases at J, with 15 bases between. The CDR3 protein is CASSEGGQAGVNTEAFF. CDR3 in DNA: TGTGCCAGCAGTGAAGGGGGTCAGGCAGGGGTGAACACTGAAGCTTTCTTT.

This clone occurred once. The gene calls are TRBV6-6 and TRBJ1-1; tentative D call: TRBD1 (5 bases). Germline assignment: CDR1 MNHNY and CDR2 SVGAGI (reference sequence). CDR3 size: 13 residues. Trimming stripped 7 bases from V and 0 bases from J, with 9 bases between. CDR3 bases: TGTGCCAGCACCTTAGGGGTGAACACTGAAGCTTTCTTT. Protein product: CASTLGVNTEAFF.

The chain couples TRBV2 to TRBJ2-2; 7 positions agree with TRBD2. The junction had 3 bases not matched to a gene; V was cut back by 2 bases and J by 3 bases. This CDR3 is built from 15 residues. The V gene's germline CDR1 is SNHLY and CDR2 FYNNEI. The CDR3 reads CASSENGRYTGELFF. The DNA for the CDR3 is TGTGCCAGCAGTGAAAACGGGAGGTACACCGGGGAGCTGTTTTTT.

The chain has TRBV7-8 and TRBJ1-1; 8 bases fit TRBD1. Germline CDR1 and CDR2: SGHVS and FQNEAQ. Trimming removed 5 bases from V and 5 bases from J; junction bases left unmatched: 13. The CDR3 is 16 residues long. This CDR3 reads CASSPEPGGAGTEAFF. The CDR3 coding sequence is TGTGCCAGCAGCCCGGAACCAGGGGGCGCGGGGACTGAAGCTTTCTTT.

This chain connects TRBV5-4 to TRBJ2-3; 13 nucleotides agree with TRBD2. The CDR3 loop spans 16 amino acids. J lost 2 bases, V lost 2 bases, and 2 bases had no gene match. CDR1 is SGHNT and CDR2 is YYREEE in the germline V gene (reference sequence). The CDR3, as DNA: TGTGCCAGCAGCTTCGGACTAGCGGGGGTCACAGATACGCAGTATTTT. It codes for CASSFGLAGVTDTQYF. The entire variable domain, with the rest obtained from reference TRBV5-4 and TRBJ2-3, is as follows: ETGVTQSPTHLIKTRGQQVTLRCSSQSGHNTVSWYQQALGQGPQFIFQYYREEENGRGNFPPRFSGLQFPNYSSELNVNALELDDSALYLCASSFGLAGVTDTQYFGPGTRLTVL.

The chain carries TRBV15 and TRBJ1-1; 10 bases are shared with TRBD1. The CDR3 has 15 amino acids. Germline values: CDR1 LNHNV, CDR2 YYDKDF (reference sequence). Trimming removed 4 bases from V and 1 base from J; junction bases left unmatched: 3. In nucleotides, the CDR3 is TGTGCCACCAGCAAAGGACAGGGGGGGAACACTGAAGCTTTCTTT. Translating gives CATSKGQGGNTEAFF.

This chain's CDR3 is CAGVGGPAGANVLTF. DNA of the CDR3: TGTGCCGGGGTAGGAGGGCCCGCCGGGGCCAACGTCCTGACTTTC. J is TRBJ2-6 and V is TRBV30; tentative D call: TRBD2 (6 bases). The CDR3 consists of 15 residues. V dropped 8 bases and J dropped 4 bases, with 18 bases sitting between them. Germline V gene sequence: CDR1 GTSNPN, CDR2 SVGIG (reference sequence).

This chain joins TRBV6-1 and TRBJ1-5; D is undetermined. V was cut by 6 bases and J by 6 bases, with 12 bases left in between. The length of the CDR3 is 13 residues. Looked up from germline, CDR1 is MNHNS and CDR2 is SASEGT. CDR3 residues: CASSVRTAQPQHF. In nucleotides, the CDR3 is TGTGCCAGCAGCGTCCGAACAGCTCAGCCCCAGCATTTT.

The chain uses TRBV2 and TRBJ2-7, with TRBD2 identical over 15 bases. From germline, CDR1 is SNHLY and CDR2 FYNNEI. The CDR3 extends over 15 amino acids. V lost 4 bases to trimming and J lost 4 bases; unmatched junction nucleotides: 2. The CDR3 loop is CASSAGLAGGYEQYF. CDR3 sequence (DNA): TGTGCCAGCAGTGCAGGACTAGCGGGGGGGTACGAGCAGTACTTC.

The gene calls are TRBV14 and TRBJ2-3; D is possibly TRBD2 (6 bases). Germline values: CDR1 SGHDN, CDR2 FVKESK. V shed 3 bases and J shed 2 bases, with 12 bases lying between them. The CDR3 spans 15 residues. The CDR3 sequence is CASSQWRGNTDTQYF. The CDR3, as DNA: TGTGCCAGCAGCCAGTGGCGGGGAAACACAGATACGCAGTATTTT. The full variable domain, completed using reference TRBV14 and TRBJ2-3, is EAGVTQFPSHSVIEKGQTVTLRCDPISGHDNLYWYRRVMGKEIKFLLHFVKESKQDESGMPNNRFLAERTGGTYSTLKVQPAELEDSGVYFCASSQWRGNTDTQYFGPGTRLTVL.

The chain uses TRBV28 and TRBJ1-4; D remains unclear. CDR1 is MDHEN and CDR2 is SYDVKM in the germline V gene. Trimming removed 5 bases from V and 6 bases from J, with 7 bases in between. The CDR3 runs to 12 residues. CDR3 residues: CASSPPHEKLFF. The CDR3 DNA sequence: TGTGCCAGCAGTCCCCCACATGAAAAACTGTTTTTT.